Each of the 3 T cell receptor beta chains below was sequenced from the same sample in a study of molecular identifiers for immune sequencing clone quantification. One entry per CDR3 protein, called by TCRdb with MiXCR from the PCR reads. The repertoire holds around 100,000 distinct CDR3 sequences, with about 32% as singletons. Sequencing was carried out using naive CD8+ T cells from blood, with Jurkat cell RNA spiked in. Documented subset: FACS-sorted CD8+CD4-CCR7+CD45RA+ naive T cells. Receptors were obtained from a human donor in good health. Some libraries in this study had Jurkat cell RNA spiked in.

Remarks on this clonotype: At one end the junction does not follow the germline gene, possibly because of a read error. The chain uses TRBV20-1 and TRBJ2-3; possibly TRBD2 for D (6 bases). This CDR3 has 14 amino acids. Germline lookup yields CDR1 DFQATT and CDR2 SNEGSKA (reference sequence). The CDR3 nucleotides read TGCAGTGCAACGAGGGAGGTTCTCACAGATACGCTGTATTTT. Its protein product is CSATREVLTDTLYF.

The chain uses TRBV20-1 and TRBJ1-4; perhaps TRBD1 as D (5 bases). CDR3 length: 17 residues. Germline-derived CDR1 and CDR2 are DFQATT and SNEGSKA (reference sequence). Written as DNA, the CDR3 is TGCTCAGCCCAATCGGACAAACCCCTGTCAACTAATGAAAAACTGTTTTTT. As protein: CSAQSDKPLSTNEKLFF.

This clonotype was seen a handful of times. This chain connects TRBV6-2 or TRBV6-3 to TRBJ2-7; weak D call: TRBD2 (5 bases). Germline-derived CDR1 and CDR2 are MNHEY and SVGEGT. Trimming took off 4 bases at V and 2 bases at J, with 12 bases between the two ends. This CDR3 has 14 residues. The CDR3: CASSSPRTPYEQYF. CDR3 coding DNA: TGTGCCAGCAGTTCCCCACGGACTCCCTACGAGCAGTACTTC.